Shown below are 5 T cell receptor beta chains from a single sample sequenced in a study of identical twins. TCRdb redid the calling of the 5' RACE reads with MiXCR, one entry per CDR3 protein. The sample lists around 1.7 million distinct CDR3 sequences; less than 40% were seen once. The specimen was cord blood. These receptor sequences come from a newborn girl in good health.

The table lists this clonotype with a few counts. The chain recombines TRBV11-1 with TRBJ2-1, with D possibly being TRBD2 (6 bases). The V end lost 2 bases, the J end lost 1 base, and 12 bases lay between the germline ends. Germline V gives CDR1 SGHAT, CDR2 FQDESV (reference sequence). The CDR3 is 16 residues long. CDR3 amino acids: CASSLFREPSYNEQFF. DNA for the CDR3: TGTGCCAGCAGCTTATTCCGGGAGCCTTCCTACAATGAGCAGTTCTTC.

The chain carries TRBV10-3 and TRBJ1-4; D remains unclear. The CDR3 has 14 residues. V lost 5 bases, J lost 0 bases, and 7 bases lay in between. CDR1 is ENHRY, CDR2 SYGVKD, per germline. CDR3 sequence: CAISPFATNEKLFF. CDR3 DNA: TGTGCCATCAGTCCTTTCGCAACTAATGAAAAACTGTTTTTT.

This chain links TRBV7-9 with TRBJ2-5; TRBD2 agrees at 7 bases. CDR3 length equals 19 residues. J gave up 5 bases and V 3 bases, and 21 bases lay outside the gene matches. Germline V lookup: CDR1 SEHNR, CDR2 FQNEAQ (reference sequence). In DNA, the CDR3 is TGTGCCAGCAGCTTCGTGCCCTTGGCCCGGGGGGTAGAACTGGAGACCCAGTACTTC. This encodes CASSFVPLARGVELETQYF.

A few counts support this clonotype. CDR3 in amino acids: CASSADRTMNTEAFF. DNA of the CDR3: TGTGCCAGCAGCGCGGACAGGACCATGAACACTGAAGCTTTCTTT. The rearrangement uses TRBV7-9 and TRBJ1-1; 7 bases line up with TRBD1. The trim removed 5 bases at V and 0 bases at J, leaving 6 bases unmatched. This CDR3 region has 15 residues. The germline gives CDR1 SEHNR, CDR2 FQNEAQ (reference sequence).

The table lists this clonotype with a few counts. This chain connects TRBV20-1 to TRBJ2-3; D ambiguous. Trimming removed 7 bases at V and 5 bases at J, with 7 bases between. This CDR3 is built from 10 residues. Germline lookup yields CDR1 DFQATT and CDR2 SNEGSKA (reference sequence). CDR3 in DNA: TGCAGTGTCCCACTAGATACGCAGTATTTT. Protein: CSVPLDTQYF.